This is a list of T cell receptor beta chains from one sample in a study of regulatory T cells in long-lasting Graves disease. TCRdb reanalysed the multiplex PCR reads using MiXCR and keeps one entry per CDR3 protein. In the table there are 450,000 to 500,000 distinct CDR3 sequences, about 16% of which are singletons. Another study also made use of these data, one on T cells in Graves' hyperthyroidism and ophthalmopathy.

The sequences come from peripheral blood mononuclear cells (PBMCs), collected at new diagnosis, from a patient treated with antithyroid drugs. These receptors were taken from a middle-aged man with Graves disease. Both conserved end residues are part of each CDR3. The order of the fields is D gene, V gene, J gene, clone size, CDR3 protein. D genes are given only for firm matches. A row's size may be missing; if present it is once, few, many or a size class.

.,TRBV3-1,TRBJ2-3,many,CASSQDGFTDTQYF
.,TRBV29-1,TRBJ1-2,.,CSVVVPLNYGYTF
.,TRBV5-1,.,.,CASSLAGNLGGAETQYF
.,TRBV28,TRBJ2-2,many,CASSFLASGNRGGTGELFF
TRBD2,TRBV6-1,TRBJ2-1,.,CASKLAGGYYNEQFF
TRBD1,TRBV5-1,TRBJ2-5,.,CASSSVGGGETQYF
TRBD1,TRBV30,TRBJ1-5,many,CAWGRQGGQPQHF
TRBD1,TRBV4-1,TRBJ1-1,.,CASSPNLGTGGEAFF
TRBD1,TRBV10-1,TRBJ2-5,.,CASSRDRGRPEETQYF
.,TRBV12-5,TRBJ2-7,.,CASGFPGRAPEQYF
TRBD2,TRBV10-3,TRBJ2-7,.,CAITASGSYEQYF
.,TRBV9,.,few,CASSQRTGTSTDTQHF
.,TRBV7-9,TRBJ2-1,few,CASSRDRNNEQFF
TRBD2,TRBV12-3/TRBV12-4,TRBJ2-7,many,CASRPSGSPSWGQYF
.,TRBV28,TRBJ2-7,many,CASSSLTYEQYF
.,TRBV7-9,TRBJ2-3,.,CATTHGADTQYF
TRBD1,TRBV29-1,TRBJ2-7,many,CSVAAGTGGDEQYF
.,TRBV6-1,TRBJ2-7,few,CASSPQVGAFSYEQYF
TRBD2,TRBV12-3/TRBV12-4,TRBJ2-2,few,CASYPGGTGELFF
TRBD1,TRBV12-3/TRBV12-4,TRBJ2-5,.,CASSLFGTEQETQYF
TRBD1,TRBV2,TRBJ2-1,once,CASSELRDRLEEQFF
TRBD2,TRBV7-3,TRBJ2-3,many,CASSLRTSGSTDTQYF
TRBD1,TRBV28,TRBJ2-1,many,CASSSGTGSQFF
TRBD1,TRBV12-3/TRBV12-4,TRBJ2-7,.,CASSAGLWDRGAYEQYF
.,TRBV28,TRBJ2-7,.,CASTLGYEQYF